These 27 T cell receptor beta chains came from one sample sequenced in a study of blood T cell repertoires in COVID-19 (dated by TCRdb to the early 2020s). Library preparation used the immunoSEQ multiplex PCR assay. TCRdb obtained this table from immuneACCESS and retained in-frame rearrangements with V and J assigned. These tables miss some clones; where compared with another copy, unresolved V genes account for less than half of the shortfall, and the remainder is unexplained. This sample comprises about 130,000 clones, approximately 80% of them detected only once. The ten biggest clones cover more than 10% of the sample. The specimen was peripheral blood. These receptors all stem from an older woman with acute or convalescent COVID-19.

On this clone itself: The same CDR3 arises from other DNA sequences in this sample as well. The rearrangement joins TRBV18 to TRBJ1-2; 8 bases match TRBD1. Germline assignment: CDR1 KGHSH and CDR2 LQKENI. This CDR3 has 14 residues. Unmatched junction bases numbered 1, after V lost 0 bases and J lost 4 bases. This CDR3 reads CASSPPGQGYGYTF. The CDR3, as DNA: TGTGCCAGCTCACCACCCGGACAGGGCTATGGCTACACCTTC.

The V call is TRBV5-1, the J call TRBJ2-1, with TRBD2 matching over 13 bases. The CDR3 is 15 amino acids. V was pared by 4 bases and J by 6 bases, with 4 bases of the junction left unmatched. Germline CDR1 SGHRS, CDR2 YFSETQ. CDR3 sequence (DNA): TGCGCCAGCAGCCCTAGACTAGCGGGGGGCAATGAGCAGTTCTTC. It codes for CASSPRLAGGNEQFF.

The chain employs TRBV6-5 and TRBJ1-6; 9 nucleotides match TRBD1. The CDR3 covers 14 residues. After removal of 7 bases from V and 7 bases from J, the junction contained 5 bases not matched to a gene. CDR1 is MNHEY, CDR2 SVGAGI, per germline. CDR3 nucleotide sequence: TGTGCCAGCATTCCGGGACAGGGCAATTCACCCCTCCACTTT. This encodes CASIPGQGNSPLHF.

This chain uses TRBV11-2 with TRBJ1-1; weak D call: TRBD1 (6 bases). Per the germline V gene, CDR1 is SGHAT and CDR2 is FQNNGV. V was clipped by 5 bases and J by 3 bases, with 19 bases between them. This CDR3 is built from 16 residues. CDR3 in DNA: TGTGCCAGCAGCCGGACAGACCTTAGAGTGTACACTGAAGCTTTCTTT. Its protein product is CASSRTDLRVYTEAFF.

The V and J genes are TRBV7-9 and TRBJ1-2, with a weak D call TRBD1 (6 bases). This CDR3 has 9 amino acids. Germline V gives CDR1 SEHNR, CDR2 FQNEAQ (reference sequence). This chain's CDR3 is CTTGPGYTF. CDR3 nucleotide sequence: TGTACCACAGGGCCTGGCTACACCTTC.

The V and J genes are TRBV6-5 and TRBJ1-2, with no clear D. The germline gives CDR1 MNHEY, CDR2 SVGAGI. There are 13 residues in the CDR3. Deletions cut 5 bases from V and 7 bases from J, with 14 bases between. CDR3 coding DNA: TGTGCCAGCAGTCCCACAGAGTCTGGTGGCTACACCTTC. Protein sequence: CASSPTESGGYTF.

The rearrangement uses TRBV7-3 and TRBJ1-2, with 10 positions matching TRBD1. This CDR3 comprises 15 residues. J gave up 6 bases and V 5 bases, and 9 bases lay outside the gene matches. The germline CDR1 and CDR2 sequences are SGHTA and FQGTGA. CDR3 amino acids: CASSPGQGVHDGYTF. The CDR3 DNA reads TGTGCCAGCAGCCCCGGACAGGGGGTCCACGATGGCTACACCTTC.

This sequence joins TRBV18 and TRBJ1-2, with 8 nucleotides matching TRBD1. The CDR3 totals 14 residues. J gave up 4 bases and V 2 bases, and 3 bases lay outside the gene matches. Germline V lookup: CDR1 KGHSH, CDR2 LQKENI. The CDR3 here is CASSPGQGSYGYTF. DNA for the CDR3: TGTGCCAGCTCACCAGGACAGGGCAGCTATGGCTACACCTTC.

The chain joins TRBV6-2 or TRBV6-3 to TRBJ2-4; 7 bases match TRBD1. V trimming: 2 bases; J trimming: 1 base; junction bases outside the gene matches: 8. The CDR3 spans 17 residues. Germline V gene data show CDR1 as MNHEY and CDR2 as SVGEGT. DNA for the CDR3: TGTGCCAGCAGTTACCCACGACAGGGTTTGGCCAAAAACATTCAGTACTTC. This codes for CASSYPRQGLAKNIQYF.

This clone has only a few counts. The CDR3 is CASSPTGFSYGYTF. The CDR3 region has the DNA TGTGCCAGCAGCCCAACAGGGTTTAGTTATGGCTACACCTTC. The V call is TRBV7-8, the J call TRBJ1-2; possible D gene TRBD1, 6 bases. V shed 5 bases and J shed 5 bases, with 15 bases lying between them. There are 14 residues in the CDR3. CDR1 SGHVS and CDR2 FQNEAQ come from the germline V gene.

The rearrangement uses TRBV12-5 and TRBJ2-3; 7 bases map to TRBD1. The junction had 9 bases not matched to a gene; V was cut back by 4 bases and J by 14 bases. The CDR3 runs to 12 residues. CDR1 and CDR2 (germline): LGHNT, FRNRAP. CDR3 coding DNA: TGTGCTAGTGGTTCGGTCCGGGACAGTCCGTATTTT. Encoded protein: CASGSVRDSPYF.

This chain connects TRBV3-1 (or the pseudogene TRBV3-2) to TRBJ1-2; D is ambiguous. This CDR3 has 11 amino acids. Germline CDR1 is LGHDT and CDR2 is YNNKEL (reference sequence). The germline V and J ends were trimmed by 1 base and 6 bases, with 3 bases remaining between them. CDR3 bases: TGTGCCAGCAGCCAAGCAAATGGCTACACCTTC. This translates into CASSQANGYTF.

The genes are TRBV4-2 and TRBJ1-1; D is ambiguous. Germline lookup yields CDR1 LGHNA and CDR2 YNFKEQ. CDR3 length: 16 residues. Trimming shortened V by 0 bases and J by 1 base, and 12 bases separated the two germline ends. CDR3 sequence: CASSQDGGQQNTEAFF. CDR3 coding DNA: TGTGCCAGCAGCCAAGATGGCGGGCAGCAGAACACTGAAGCTTTCTTT.

CDR3: CAWSGQGPYGYTF. The CDR3, as DNA: TGTGCCTGGAGCGGACAGGGCCCCTATGGCTACACCTTC. The V and J genes are TRBV30 and TRBJ1-2; 8 bases line up with TRBD1. In germline, CDR1 is GTSNPN, CDR2 SVGIG (reference sequence). Losses at the gene ends were 3 bases for V and 4 bases for J; bases not matched to a gene: 4. The length of the CDR3 is 13 residues.

V and J are TRBV30 and TRBJ2-3; TRBD2 might be the D (5 bases). CDR3 length: 14 residues. From germline, CDR1 is GTSNPN and CDR2 SVGIG (reference sequence). V was pared by 4 bases and J by 0 bases, with 11 bases between. The CDR3 DNA sequence: TGTGCCTGGACGAGGGTAGTTAGCACAGATACGCAGTATTTT. It is translated as CAWTRVVSTDTQYF.

This chain links TRBV7-9 with TRBJ1-4, with D maybe TRBD1 (5 bases). The CDR3 loop spans 15 amino acids. Germline V gives CDR1 SEHNR, CDR2 FQNEAQ (reference sequence). The V end lost 2 bases, the J end lost 8 bases, and 15 bases lay between the germline ends. CDR3 in amino acids: CASSLLSGGNEKLFF. In DNA, the CDR3 is TGTGCCAGCAGCTTATTGTCCGGGGGGAACGAAAAACTGTTTTTT.

The V call is TRBV18, the J call TRBJ1-5, with D unresolved. The CDR3 is made up of 14 amino acids. Germline V gives CDR1 KGHSH, CDR2 LQKENI. V gave up 3 bases and J gave up 5 bases, with 11 bases separating them. The CDR3 nucleotides are TGTGCCAGCTCACCGTCGGGTCGGGATCAGCCCCAGCATTTT. Its protein product is CASSPSGRDQPQHF.

The V call is TRBV7-3, the J call TRBJ1-1; D perhaps matches TRBD1 (5 bases). CDR1 SGHTA and CDR2 FQGTGA come from the germline V gene. The CDR3 runs 13 residues. V lost 4 bases and J 8 bases, leaving 14 bases between the germline ends. CDR3 nucleotides: TGTGCCAGCAGCTCAGGGCGGATCCAGGAAGCTTTCTTT. It is translated as CASSSGRIQEAFF.

The V and J genes are TRBV9 and TRBJ1-2; no firm D call. There are 16 residues in the CDR3. The V gene lost 0 bases and the J gene lost 6 bases, with 18 bases spanning the gap. Germline lookup yields CDR1 SGDLS and CDR2 YYNGEE. The CDR3 here is CASSVGPAERGHGYTF. CDR3 DNA sequence: TGTGCCAGCAGCGTAGGGCCAGCGGAACGAGGTCATGGCTACACCTTC.

The rearrangement links TRBV3-1 (or the pseudogene TRBV3-2) to TRBJ2-3; 13 bases align to TRBD2. There are 18 residues in the CDR3. Germline V CDR1 and CDR2: LGHDT, YNNKEL (reference sequence). J gave up 6 bases and V 4 bases, and 13 bases lay outside the gene matches. In nucleotides, the CDR3 is TGTGCCAGCAGCCGCCGCTTAGGCACTAGCGGGGGGGCGGATACGCAGTATTTT. Its protein product is CASSRRLGTSGGADTQYF.

The chain combines TRBV6-5 with TRBJ1-1; 12 bases are shared with TRBD1. With 6 bases clipped from V and 9 bases from J, the junction kept 11 bases outside the gene matches. The CDR3 covers 15 residues. Germline V gene data show CDR1 as MNHEY and CDR2 as SVGAGI. The CDR3 DNA reads TGTGCCAGCAGGGTACCGGGACAGGGGGCGGACCAAGCTTTCTTT. Protein product: CASRVPGQGADQAFF.

V is TRBV6-5 and J is TRBJ1-5, with D tentatively TRBD1 (5 bases). V lost 4 bases to trimming and J lost 5 bases, with 12 bases between them. The CDR3 is 14 amino acids. Germline lookup yields CDR1 MNHEY and CDR2 SVGAGI. CDR3 region: CASSSDSAHQPQHF. DNA of the CDR3: TGTGCCAGCAGTTCAGACAGCGCCCATCAGCCCCAGCATTTT.

The CDR3 protein is CASSHWTKFDEQFF. In DNA form, the CDR3 reads TGTGCCAGCAGCCATTGGACTAAATTCGATGAGCAGTTCTTC. The J gene is TRBJ2-1, the V gene TRBV3-1 (or the pseudogene TRBV3-2); D is possibly TRBD2 (6 bases). V shed 3 bases and J shed 8 bases, with 14 bases lying between them. This CDR3 spans 14 amino acids. Germline CDR1 is LGHDT and CDR2 is YNNKEL (reference sequence).

V and J are TRBV6-5 and TRBJ1-3, with no clear D. The germline gives CDR1 MNHEY, CDR2 SVGAGI. The CDR3 has 10 amino acids. Trimming pared 8 bases from V and 8 bases from J, leaving 7 bases between. The DNA for the CDR3 is TGTGCCAGCGAGGAAGACACCATATATTTT. Translating it yields CASEEDTIYF.

The V and J genes are TRBV9 and TRBJ1-5; 9 bases align to TRBD1. The CDR3 spans 15 residues. The V and J ends lost 2 bases and 5 bases, in that order; junction bases with no gene match: 5. Germline lookup yields CDR1 SGDLS and CDR2 YYNGEE. CDR3 bases: TGTGCCAGCAGCGTGGGACAGGGTGCGCATCAGCCCCAGCATTTT. As protein: CASSVGQGAHQPQHF.

The V and J genes are TRBV19 and TRBJ1-1; the match to TRBD1 covers 7 bases. Germline lookup yields CDR1 LNHDA and CDR2 SQIVND (reference sequence). V dropped 2 bases and J dropped 0; count of bases not matched to a gene: 6. The CDR3 extends over 16 amino acids. CDR3 in amino acids: CASSIQGVGVNTEAFF. The CDR3 bases are TGTGCCAGTAGTATACAGGGGGTAGGAGTGAACACTGAAGCTTTCTTT.

The chain carries TRBV7-9 and TRBJ2-7; TRBD1 might be the D (5 bases). The V and J ends lost 6 bases and 6 bases respectively, with 9 bases between them. From germline, CDR1 is SEHNR and CDR2 FQNEAQ (reference sequence). The CDR3 is 11 residues long. CDR3 region: CASRGQGEQYF. The CDR3 bases are TGTGCCAGCAGGGGGCAGGGCGAGCAGTACTTC.